This paragraph covers one T cell receptor (beta chain) sequence. These data are taken from a study of beta chain features in type 1 diabetes. The junction had 3 bases not matched to a gene; V was cut back by 3 bases and J by 4 bases. Germline loops: CDR1 SGDLS, CDR2 YYNGEE. This CDR3 region has 15 residues. Expressed TCRB transcripts were sequenced because the isolated RNA had all been reverse transcribed beforehand. The protocol was immunoSEQ multiplex PCR, while the TCRdb copy is restricted to in-frame clones and leaves out a portion. Of almost 350,000 clones in the sample, roughly a fifth were seen once.

The sequence was obtained from a woman under 30 in good health. The J gene is TRBJ2-5, the V gene TRBV9; TRBD2 matches at 13 bases. Sequenced sample: naive CD4+ T cells from blood. The CDR3 DNA follows: TGTGCCAGCAGCGCCGGACTAGCGGGAGTAGAGACCCAGTACTTC. Amino acids: CASSAGLAGVETQYF. The entire variable domain, with the rest obtained from reference TRBV9 and TRBJ2-5, is as follows: DSGVTQTPKHLITATGQRVTLRCSPRSGDLSVYWYQQSLDQGLQFLIQYYNGEERAKGNILERFSAQQFPDLHSELNLSSLELGDSALYFCASSAGLAGVETQYFGPGTRLLVL.